Here is one TCR beta chain with its context. Its specificity is unknown. The study reverse transcribed the entire isolated RNA, so it sequenced expressed TCRB transcripts. Some clones are missing from TCRdb's copy, which holds only in-frame ones; the method was immunoSEQ multiplex PCR. Of roughly 450,000 clones detected, more than 11% appear once; the ten largest clones hold approximately 0.038%. These data come from a study of beta chain features in type 1 diabetes. Study details: Patients were similar to healthy donors in age and gender (as well as in cell yields).

CD4+ naive, central memory, regulatory and stem cell-like memory cells were sorted via CD45RO/CCR7/CD25/CD127/CD95/CD27. The germline V and J ends were trimmed by 0 bases and 3 bases, with 12 bases remaining between them. This CDR3 contains 15 residues. Germline V gene data show CDR1 as KGHSH and CDR2 as LQKENI. Study-level findings and limits: TCRB rearrangement may or may not be influenced by HLA type; here this remained unresolved. Among all four CD4+ subsets, Type 1 diabetes patients had TCRB CDR3s that were moderately but significantly shorter.

The rearrangement uses TRBV18 and TRBJ2-7; D gene unclear. Sequencing was done on a sample of naive CD4+ T cells from blood. The receptor was isolated from a man in his thirties or forties in good health. The CDR3 sequence is CASSPPGIGRYEQYF. CDR3 bases: TGTGCCAGCTCACCACCGGGTATAGGGCGCTACGAGCAGTACTTC.